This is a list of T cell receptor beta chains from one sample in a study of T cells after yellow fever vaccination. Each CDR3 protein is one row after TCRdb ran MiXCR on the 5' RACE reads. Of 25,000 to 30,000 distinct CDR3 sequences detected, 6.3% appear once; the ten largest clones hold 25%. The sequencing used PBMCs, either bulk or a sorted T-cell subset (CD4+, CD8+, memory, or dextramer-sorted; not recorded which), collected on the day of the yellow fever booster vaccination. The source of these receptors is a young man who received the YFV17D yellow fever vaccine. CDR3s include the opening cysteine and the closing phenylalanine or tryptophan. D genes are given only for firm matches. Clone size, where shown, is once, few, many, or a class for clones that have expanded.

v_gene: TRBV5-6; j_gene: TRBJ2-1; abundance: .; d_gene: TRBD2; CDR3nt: TGTGCCAGCAGCCTATCGGCAGCGGGAGATTTCCACAATGAGCAGTTCTTC; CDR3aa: CASSLSAAGDFHNEQFF
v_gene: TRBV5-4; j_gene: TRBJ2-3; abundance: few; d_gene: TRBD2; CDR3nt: TGTGCCAGCAGCTTGATCAGCGGGAACACAGATACGCAGTATTTT; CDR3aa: CASSLISGNTDTQYF
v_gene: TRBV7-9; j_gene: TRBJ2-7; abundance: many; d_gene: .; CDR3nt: TGTGCCAGCAGCTTCCCGACGGGCTACGAGCAGTACTTC; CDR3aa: CASSFPTGYEQYF
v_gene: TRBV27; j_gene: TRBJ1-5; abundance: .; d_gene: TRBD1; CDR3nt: TGTGCCAGCAAACTGGACAGGGGGCTAAATCAGCCCCAGCATTTT; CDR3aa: CASKLDRGLNQPQHF
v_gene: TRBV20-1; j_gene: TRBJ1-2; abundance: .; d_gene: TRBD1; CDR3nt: TGCAGTGCTCCCAGGGGGCGCATAGGGTATGGCTACACCTTC; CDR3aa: CSAPRGRIGYGYTF
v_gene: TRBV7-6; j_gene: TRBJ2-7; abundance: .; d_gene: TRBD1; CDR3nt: TGTGCCAGCAGCTTAGGGGCGGACAGGGCCCACGAGCAGTACTTC; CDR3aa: CASSLGADRAHEQYF
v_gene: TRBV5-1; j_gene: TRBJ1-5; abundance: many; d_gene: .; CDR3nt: TGCGCCAGCAGCTTGGCGGCAGGGCCTTTGGAGCCCCAGCATTTT; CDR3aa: CASSLAAGPLEPQHF
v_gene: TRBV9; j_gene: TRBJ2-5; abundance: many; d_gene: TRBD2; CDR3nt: TGTGCCAGCAGCGACAAGTTAGCGGGAGGAACAGAGACCCAGTACTTC; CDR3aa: CASSDKLAGGTETQYF
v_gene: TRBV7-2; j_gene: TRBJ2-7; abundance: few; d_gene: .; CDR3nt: TGTGCCAGCAGCTTAGCGGTCCCGGCGAGCTCCTACGAGCAGTACTTC; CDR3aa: CASSLAVPASSYEQYF
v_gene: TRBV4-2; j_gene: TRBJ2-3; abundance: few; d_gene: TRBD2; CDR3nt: TGTGCCAGCAGCCAAATTAGCGGGAGGGCAACAGATACGCAGTATTTT; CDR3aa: CASSQISGRATDTQYF
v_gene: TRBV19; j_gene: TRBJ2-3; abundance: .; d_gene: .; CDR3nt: TGTGCCAGTCGGGCGGCTAGCACAGATACGCAGTATTTT; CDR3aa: CASRAASTDTQYF
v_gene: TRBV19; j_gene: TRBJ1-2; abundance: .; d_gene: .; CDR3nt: TGTGCCAGTAGTATCCCCGGCAGAAGCTATGGCTACACCTTC; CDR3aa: CASSIPGRSYGYTF
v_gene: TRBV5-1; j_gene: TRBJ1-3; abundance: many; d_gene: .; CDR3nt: TGCGCCAGCACACCATCGGACCTCTCTGGAAACACCATATATTTT; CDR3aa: CASTPSDLSGNTIYF
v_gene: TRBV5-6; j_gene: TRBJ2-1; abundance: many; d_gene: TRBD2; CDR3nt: TGTGCCAGCAGCTTGCTTACTAGCGGGAGTAAATATGAGCAGTTCTTC; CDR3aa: CASSLLTSGSKYEQFF
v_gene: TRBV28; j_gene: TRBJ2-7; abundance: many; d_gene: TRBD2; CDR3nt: TGTGCCACCCGGGGGGGAGTGGGGTACGAGCAGTACTTC; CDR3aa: CATRGGVGYEQYF
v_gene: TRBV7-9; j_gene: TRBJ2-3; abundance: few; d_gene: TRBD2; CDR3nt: TGTGCCAGCAGCGGAAATGCGGTAGCGGGAGAAGTTACGCAGTATTTT; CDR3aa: CASSGNAVAGEVTQYF
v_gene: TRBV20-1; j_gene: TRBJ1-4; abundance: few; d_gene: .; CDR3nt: TGCAGTGCTAGAGTTCGCCAGGGTTTTGAAAAACTGTTTTTT; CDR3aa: CSARVRQGFEKLFF
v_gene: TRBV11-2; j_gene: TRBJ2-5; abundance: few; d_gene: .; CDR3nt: TGTGCCAGCAGCCAGCTCCGGGGGCGAGAGACCCAGTACTTC; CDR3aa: CASSQLRGRETQYF
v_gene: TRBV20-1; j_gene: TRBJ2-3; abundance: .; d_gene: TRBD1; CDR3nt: TGCTGTGCTCCGCCCCTGACAGGGGGGGGTGGAGATACGCAGTATTTT; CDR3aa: CCAPPLTGGGGDTQYF
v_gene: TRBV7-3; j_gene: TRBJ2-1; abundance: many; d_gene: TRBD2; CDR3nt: TGTGCCAGCAGCCGTAGCGGGAGCCAGTACAATGAGCAGTTCTTC; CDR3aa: CASSRSGSQYNEQFF
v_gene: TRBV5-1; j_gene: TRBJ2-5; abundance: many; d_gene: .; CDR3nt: TGCGCCAGCAGTGGGGCCGACCAAGAGACCCAGTACTTC; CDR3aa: CASSGADQETQYF
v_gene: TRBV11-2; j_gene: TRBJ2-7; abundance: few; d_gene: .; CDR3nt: TGTGCCAGCAGCTTAGATTTGGACGTAGGGGCCGCAGGGAGCTCCTACGAGCAGTACTTC; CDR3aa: CASSLDLDVGAAGSSYEQYF
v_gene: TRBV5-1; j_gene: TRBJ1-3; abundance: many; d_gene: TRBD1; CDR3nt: TGCGCCAGCAGCTTGGGACAGGGAGTCGCTGGAAACACCATATATTTT; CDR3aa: CASSLGQGVAGNTIYF
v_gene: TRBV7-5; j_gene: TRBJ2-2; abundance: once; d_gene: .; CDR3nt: .; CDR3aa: CISVPEALARAGELFF